The source of this T cell receptor beta chain is a study of cytomegalovirus exposure and HLA in healthy donors. This CDR3 is 15 amino acids long. Germline V lookup: CDR1 SNHLY, CDR2 FYNNEI. J gave up 5 bases and V 7 bases, and 14 bases lay outside the gene matches. The primer mix had 60 Vbeta and 13 Jbeta primers. TCRdb keeps only in-frame clones here, not all; method: immunoSEQ multiplex PCR. The repertoire includes 150,000 to 200,000 clones, about four fifths of them detected once, and approximately 1.5% sits in the top ten. The sequence was collected from a male donor in good health and CMV-seronegative. The chain uses TRBV2 and TRBJ2-7; TRBD1 matches 7 bases. The source material was PBMCs. In DNA, the CDR3 is TGTGCCAGCAACGATCCGGGACAGCGATTCGACGAGCAGTACTTC. Its translation is CASNDPGQRFDEQYF.